Given below is one T cell receptor beta chain in context. After extraction with the RNeasy kit, about 0.5 to 1 ug of the RNA was reverse transcribed using random hexamers. TCRdb reprocessed the immunoSEQ multiplex PCR reads with MiXCR, giving one entry per CDR3 protein. The sample holds about 190,000 distinct CDR3 sequences, 93% seen once. V gave up 5 bases and J gave up 5 bases; unmatched junction bases: 10. This CDR3 has 18 residues. Germline V CDR1 and CDR2: SGHVS, FQNEAQ. The data belong to a study of CD8 T cells in Susac syndrome. The chain has TRBV7-8 and TRBJ2-2, with TRBD2 identical over 14 bases. The material sequenced was CD4+ T cells from PBMCs. This sequence was found in a human donor in good health. For the CDR3, the DNA is TGTGCCAGCAGCCCCCTGACTAGCGGGGGGGCCCGAACCGGGGAGCTGTTTTTT. It translates to CASSPLTSGGARTGELFF.